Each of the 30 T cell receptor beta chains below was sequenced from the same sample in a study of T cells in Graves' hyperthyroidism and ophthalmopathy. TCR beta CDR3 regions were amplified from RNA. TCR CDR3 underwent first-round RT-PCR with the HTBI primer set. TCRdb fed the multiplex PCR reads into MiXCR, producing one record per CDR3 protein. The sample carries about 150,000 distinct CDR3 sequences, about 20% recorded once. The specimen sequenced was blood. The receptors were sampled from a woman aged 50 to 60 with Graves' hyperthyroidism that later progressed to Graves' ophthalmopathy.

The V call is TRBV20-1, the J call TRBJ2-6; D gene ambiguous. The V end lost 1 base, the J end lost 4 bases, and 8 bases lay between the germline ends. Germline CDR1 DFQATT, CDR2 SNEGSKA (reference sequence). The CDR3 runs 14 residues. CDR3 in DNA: TGCAGTGCTAGAGGGTCCCTCGGGGCCAACGTCCTGACTTTC. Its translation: CSARGSLGANVLTF.

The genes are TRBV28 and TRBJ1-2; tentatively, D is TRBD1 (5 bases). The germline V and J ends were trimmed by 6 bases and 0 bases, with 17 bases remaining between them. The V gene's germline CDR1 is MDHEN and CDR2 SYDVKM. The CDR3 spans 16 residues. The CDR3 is CASSPTPDITNYGYTF. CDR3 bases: TGTGCCAGCAGCCCTACCCCGGACATAACTAACTATGGCTACACCTTC.

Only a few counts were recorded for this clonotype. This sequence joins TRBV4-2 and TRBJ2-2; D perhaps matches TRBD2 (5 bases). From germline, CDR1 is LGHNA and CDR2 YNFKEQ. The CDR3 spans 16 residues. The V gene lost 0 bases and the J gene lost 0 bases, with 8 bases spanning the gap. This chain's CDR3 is CASSQDSGSNTGELFF. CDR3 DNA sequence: TGTGCCAGCAGCCAAGACAGCGGCTCGAACACCGGGGAGCTGTTTTTT.

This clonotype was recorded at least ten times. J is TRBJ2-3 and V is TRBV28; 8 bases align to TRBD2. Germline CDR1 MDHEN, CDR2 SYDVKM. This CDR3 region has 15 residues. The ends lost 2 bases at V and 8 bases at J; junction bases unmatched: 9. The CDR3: CASSLGGTSRGTQYF. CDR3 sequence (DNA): TGTGCCAGCAGTTTAGGGGGGACTAGTCGGGGTACGCAGTATTTT. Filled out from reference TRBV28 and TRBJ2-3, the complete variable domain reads DVKVTQSSRYLVKRTGEKVFLECVQDMDHENMFWYRQDPGLGLRLIYFSYDVKMKEKGDIPEGYSVSREKKERFSLILESASTNQTSMYLCASSLGGTSRGTQYFGPGTRLTVL.

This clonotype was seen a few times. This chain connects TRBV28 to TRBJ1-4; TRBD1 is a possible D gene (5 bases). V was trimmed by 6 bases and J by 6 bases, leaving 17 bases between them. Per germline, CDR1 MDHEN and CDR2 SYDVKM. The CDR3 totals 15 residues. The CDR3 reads CASSPPGTQYEKLFF. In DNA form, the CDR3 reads TGTGCCAGCAGCCCACCCGGGACGCAGTATGAAAAACTGTTTTTT.

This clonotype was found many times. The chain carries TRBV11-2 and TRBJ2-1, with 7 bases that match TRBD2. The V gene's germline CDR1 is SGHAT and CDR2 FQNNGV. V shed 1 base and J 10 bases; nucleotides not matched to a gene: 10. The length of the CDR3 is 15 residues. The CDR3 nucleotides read TGTGCCAGCAGCTTAGCTGCGGGAGTTATCGGGGAGCAGTTCTTC. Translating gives CASSLAAGVIGEQFF.

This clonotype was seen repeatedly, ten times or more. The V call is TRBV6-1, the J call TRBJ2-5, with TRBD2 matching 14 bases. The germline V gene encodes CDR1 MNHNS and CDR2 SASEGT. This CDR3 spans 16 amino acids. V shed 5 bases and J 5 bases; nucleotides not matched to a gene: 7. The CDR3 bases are TGTGCCAGCAGTCAACCGGGACTAGCGGGAGCGGAGACCCAGTACTTC. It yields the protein CASSQPGLAGAETQYF.

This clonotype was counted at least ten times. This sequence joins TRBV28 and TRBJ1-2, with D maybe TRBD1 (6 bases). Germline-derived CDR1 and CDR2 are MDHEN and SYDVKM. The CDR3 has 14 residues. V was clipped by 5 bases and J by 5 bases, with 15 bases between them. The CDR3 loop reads CASSPQGSGYGYTF. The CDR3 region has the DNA TGTGCCAGCAGTCCCCAGGGGTCTGGGTATGGCTACACCTTC.

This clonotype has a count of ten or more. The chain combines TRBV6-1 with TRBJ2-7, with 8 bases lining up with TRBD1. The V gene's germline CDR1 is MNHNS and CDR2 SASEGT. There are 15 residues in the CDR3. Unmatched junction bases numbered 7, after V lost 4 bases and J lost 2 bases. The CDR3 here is CASSGGGTGAYEQYF. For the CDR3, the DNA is TGTGCCAGCAGTGGTGGAGGGACAGGAGCCTACGAGCAGTACTTC.

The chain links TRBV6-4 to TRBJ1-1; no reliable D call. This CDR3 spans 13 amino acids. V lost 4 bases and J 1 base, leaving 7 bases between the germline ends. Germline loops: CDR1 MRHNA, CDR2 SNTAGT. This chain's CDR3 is CASSVTENTEAFF. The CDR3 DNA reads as TGTGCCAGCAGTGTTACAGAGAACACTGAAGCTTTCTTT.

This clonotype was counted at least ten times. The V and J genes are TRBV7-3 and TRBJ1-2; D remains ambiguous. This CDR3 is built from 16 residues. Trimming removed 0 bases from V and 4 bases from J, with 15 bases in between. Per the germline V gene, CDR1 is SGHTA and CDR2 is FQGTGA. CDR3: CASSLTPMPGLYGYTF. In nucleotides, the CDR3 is TGTGCCAGCAGCTTAACGCCCATGCCAGGCCTCTATGGCTACACCTTC.

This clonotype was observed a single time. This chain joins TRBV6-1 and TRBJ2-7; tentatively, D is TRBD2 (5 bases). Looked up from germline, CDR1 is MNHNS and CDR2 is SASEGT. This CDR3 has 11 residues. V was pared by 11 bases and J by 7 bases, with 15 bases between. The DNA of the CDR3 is TGTGCCGGCACCGGAGGAACGGAGCAGTACTTC. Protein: CAGTGGTEQYF.

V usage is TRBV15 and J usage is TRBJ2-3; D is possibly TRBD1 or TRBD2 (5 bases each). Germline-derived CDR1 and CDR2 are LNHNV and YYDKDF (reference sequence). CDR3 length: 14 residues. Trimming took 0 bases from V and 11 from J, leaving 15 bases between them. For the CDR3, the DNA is TGTGCCACCAGCAGAGAAGGCAGAGGGGACGGGCAGTATTTT. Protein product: CATSREGRGDGQYF. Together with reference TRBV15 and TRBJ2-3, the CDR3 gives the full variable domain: DAMVIQNPRYQVTQFGKPVTLSCSQTLNHNVMYWYQQKSSQAPKLLFHYYDKDFNNEADTPDNFQSRRPNTSFCFLDIRSPGLGDTAMYLCATSREGRGDGQYFGPGTRLTVL.

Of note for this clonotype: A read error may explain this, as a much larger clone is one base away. In DNA form, the CDR3 reads TGTGCCAGCAGCTATAGGGCCGGGGAGCTGTTTTTT. Its protein is CASSYRAGELFF. The chain combines TRBV7-2 with TRBJ2-2; D is unresolved. CDR3 length: 12 residues. Germline V gene sequence: CDR1 SGHTA, CDR2 FQGNSA. V lost 4 bases to trimming and J lost 6 bases, with 6 bases between them.

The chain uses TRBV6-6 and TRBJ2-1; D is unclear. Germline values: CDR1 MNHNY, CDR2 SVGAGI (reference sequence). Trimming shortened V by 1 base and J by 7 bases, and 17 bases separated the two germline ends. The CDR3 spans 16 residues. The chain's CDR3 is CASSYFLGVIRNEQFF. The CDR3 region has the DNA TGTGCCAGCAGTTACTTTCTCGGCGTTATACGGAATGAGCAGTTCTTC.

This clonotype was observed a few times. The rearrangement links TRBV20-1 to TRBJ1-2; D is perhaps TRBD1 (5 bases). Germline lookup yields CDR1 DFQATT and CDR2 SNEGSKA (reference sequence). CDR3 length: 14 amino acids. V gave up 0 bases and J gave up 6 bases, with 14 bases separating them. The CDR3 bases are TGCAGTGCTAGAGATTCTACAGGCCCCAATGGCTACACCTTC. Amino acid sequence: CSARDSTGPNGYTF.

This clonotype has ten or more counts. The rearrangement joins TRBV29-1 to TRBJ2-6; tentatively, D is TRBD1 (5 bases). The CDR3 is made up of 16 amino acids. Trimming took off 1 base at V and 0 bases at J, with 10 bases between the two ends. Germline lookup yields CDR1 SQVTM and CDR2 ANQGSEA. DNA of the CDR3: TGCAGCGTTGAAGGGAAGGGGAACTCTGGGGCCAACGTCCTGACTTTC. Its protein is CSVEGKGNSGANVLTF.

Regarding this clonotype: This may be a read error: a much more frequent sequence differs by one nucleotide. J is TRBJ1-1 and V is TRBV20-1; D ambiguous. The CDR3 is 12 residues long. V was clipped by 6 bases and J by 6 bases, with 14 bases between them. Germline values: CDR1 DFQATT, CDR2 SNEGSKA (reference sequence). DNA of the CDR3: TGCAGTGCCCGGCAGCCGAATTCTGAAGCTTTCTTT. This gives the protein CSARQPNSEAFF.

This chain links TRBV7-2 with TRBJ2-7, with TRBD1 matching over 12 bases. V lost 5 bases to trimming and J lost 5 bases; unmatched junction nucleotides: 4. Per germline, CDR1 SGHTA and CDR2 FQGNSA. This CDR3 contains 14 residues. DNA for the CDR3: TGTGCCAGCAGCACCGGGACAGGGGGCGACGAGCAGTACTTC. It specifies CASSTGTGGDEQYF.

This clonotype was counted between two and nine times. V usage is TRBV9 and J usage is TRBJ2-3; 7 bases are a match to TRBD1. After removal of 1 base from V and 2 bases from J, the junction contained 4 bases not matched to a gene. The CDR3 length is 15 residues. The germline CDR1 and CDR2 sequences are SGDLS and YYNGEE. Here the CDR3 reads CASSVSTGYTDTQYF. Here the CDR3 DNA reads TGTGCCAGCAGCGTATCGACAGGGTACACAGATACGCAGTATTTT. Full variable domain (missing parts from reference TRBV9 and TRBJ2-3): DSGVTQTPKHLITATGQRVTLRCSPRSGDLSVYWYQQSLDQGLQFLIQYYNGEERAKGNILERFSAQQFPDLHSELNLSSLELGDSALYFCASSVSTGYTDTQYFGPGTRLTVL.

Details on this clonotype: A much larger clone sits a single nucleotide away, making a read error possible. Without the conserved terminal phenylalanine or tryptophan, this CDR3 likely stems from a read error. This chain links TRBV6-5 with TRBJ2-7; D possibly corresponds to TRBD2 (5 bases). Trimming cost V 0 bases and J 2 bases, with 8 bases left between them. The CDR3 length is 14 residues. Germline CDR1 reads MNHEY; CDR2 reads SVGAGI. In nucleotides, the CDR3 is TGTGCCAGCAGTTACTCCAGCGGAACCTACGAGCAGTACTCC. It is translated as CASSYSSGTYEQYS.

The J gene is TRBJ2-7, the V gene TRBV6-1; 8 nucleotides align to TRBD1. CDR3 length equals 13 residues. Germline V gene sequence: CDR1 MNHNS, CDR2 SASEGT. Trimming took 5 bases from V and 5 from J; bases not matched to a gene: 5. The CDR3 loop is CASSRNRGDEQYF. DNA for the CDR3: TGTGCCAGCAGTCGAAACAGGGGGGACGAGCAGTACTTC.

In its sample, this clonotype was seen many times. CDR3 coding DNA: TGTGCCACCGGGTACAATGAGCAGTTCTTC. It is translated as CATGYNEQFF. The rearrangement links TRBV2 to TRBJ2-1, with D unresolved. V was pared by 10 bases and J by 4 bases, with 5 bases between. Germline V lookup: CDR1 SNHLY, CDR2 FYNNEI. CDR3 length: 10 amino acids. Variable domain in full (rest from reference TRBV2 and TRBJ2-1): EPEVTQTPSHQVTQMGQEVILRCVPISNHLYFYWYRQILGQKVEFLVSFYNNEISEKSEIFDDQFSVERPDGSNFTLKIRSTKLEDSAMYFCATGYNEQFFGPGTRLTVL.

The CDR3 DNA is TGTGCCATCAGTGCGAGCGGGGGGACGAGCACAGATACGCAGTATTTT. Its translation: CAISASGGTSTDTQYF. The chain couples TRBV10-3 to TRBJ2-3, with TRBD2 matching over 9 bases. Germline loops: CDR1 ENHRY, CDR2 SYGVKD. Trimming cost V 4 bases and J 0 bases; bases outside gene matches: 5. The CDR3 is 16 residues long.

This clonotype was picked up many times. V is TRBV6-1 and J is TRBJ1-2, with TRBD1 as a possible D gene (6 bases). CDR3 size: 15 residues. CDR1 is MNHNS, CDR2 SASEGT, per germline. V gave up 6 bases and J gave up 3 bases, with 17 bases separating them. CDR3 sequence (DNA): TGTGCCAGCAGCCCCGGGGGGGGCAGTGACTATGGCTACACCTTC. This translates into CASSPGGGSDYGYTF.

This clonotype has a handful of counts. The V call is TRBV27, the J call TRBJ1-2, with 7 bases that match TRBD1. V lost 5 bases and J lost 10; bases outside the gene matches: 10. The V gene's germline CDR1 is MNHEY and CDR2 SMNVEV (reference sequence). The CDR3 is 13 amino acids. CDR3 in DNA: TGTGCCAGCAGTCTCAGACAGGGTGTGTTCTACACCTTC. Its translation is CASSLRQGVFYTF.

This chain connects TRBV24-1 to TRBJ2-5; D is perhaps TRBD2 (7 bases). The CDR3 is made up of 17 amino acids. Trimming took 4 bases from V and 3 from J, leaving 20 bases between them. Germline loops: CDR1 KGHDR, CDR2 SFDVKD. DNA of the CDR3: TGTGCCACCAGTGAGCTGGGGAGGGGGGCTTTGGAAGAGACCCAGTACTTC. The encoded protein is CATSELGRGALEETQYF.

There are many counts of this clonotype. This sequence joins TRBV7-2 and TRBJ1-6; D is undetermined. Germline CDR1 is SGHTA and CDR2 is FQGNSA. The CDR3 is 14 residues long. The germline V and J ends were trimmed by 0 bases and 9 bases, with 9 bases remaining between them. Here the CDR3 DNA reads TGTGCCAGCAGCTTAGCACCAGGAATTTCACCCCTCCACTTT. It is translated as CASSLAPGISPLHF.

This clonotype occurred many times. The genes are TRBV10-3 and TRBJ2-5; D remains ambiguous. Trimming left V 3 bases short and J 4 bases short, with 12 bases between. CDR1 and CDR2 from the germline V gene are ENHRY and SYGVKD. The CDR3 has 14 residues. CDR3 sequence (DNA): TGTGCCATCAGTGACCGGGCCACCCGAGAGACCCAGTACTTC. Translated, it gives CAISDRATRETQYF.

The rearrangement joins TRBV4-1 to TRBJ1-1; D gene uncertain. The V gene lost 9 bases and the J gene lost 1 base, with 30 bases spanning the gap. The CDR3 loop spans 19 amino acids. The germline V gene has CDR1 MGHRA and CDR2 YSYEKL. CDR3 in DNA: TGCGCCAGTCACGACAAGGCGGTGGTAAACAGACGGAGGAACACTGAAGCTTTCTTT. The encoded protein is CASHDKAVVNRRRNTEAFF.